The TCR beta chain described here comes from a study of T cell responses to AZD1222 COVID-19 vaccine. Here immunoSEQ multiplex PCR was the method, and the copy in TCRdb shows in-frame clones only, minus some. The data hold around 150,000 clones, with approximately 92% observed a single time. The junction had 13 bases not matched to a gene; V was cut back by 4 bases and J by 4 bases. CDR1 and CDR2 (germline): SGHNT, YYREEE (reference sequence). This CDR3 spans 16 amino acids. The sample consisted of peripheral blood, taken on day 0 of AZD1222 vaccination. The genes are TRBV5-4 and TRBJ1-2; 7 bases match TRBD1. This sequence originates from an adult in good health. This CDR3 reads CASSTLDRTGPYGYTF. The CDR3 DNA is TGTGCCAGCAGCACGCTGGACAGGACGGGGCCCTATGGCTACACCTTC.